This passage covers 23 T cell receptor beta chains from one sample sequenced in a study of PD-1 blockade in classical Hodgkin lymphoma. Documented time point: cycle 4 day 1 (C4D1), after around six weeks of nivolumab. Every single patient, without exception, relapsed after autologous stem cell transplantation, and brentuximab vedotin exposure varied. Starting with thawed PBMCs, CD4+ T cells were purified by magnetic negative selection. Clones were read by immunoSEQ multiplex PCR, and TCRdb kept only the in-frame ones, dropping some. The sample yields 10,000 to 15,000 clones, 70% to 85% seen once. Sequencing used CD4+ T cells from blood, obtained before the fourth cycle of nivolumab. Every receptor here comes from a human donor with classical Hodgkin lymphoma.

The rearrangement uses TRBV7-8 and TRBJ1-2, with D perhaps matching TRBD1 (5 bases). Trimming pared 0 bases from V and 6 bases from J, leaving 5 bases between. CDR3 length equals 12 residues. CDR1 and CDR2 from the germline V gene are SGHVS and FQNEAQ. The CDR3 region has the DNA TGTGCCAGCAGCTTAGCGGGACATGGCTACACCTTC. Protein: CASSLAGHGYTF. Using reference TRBV7-8 and TRBJ1-2 for the parts outside the CDR3, the full variable domain is GAGVSQSPRYKVAKRGQDVALRCDPISGHVSLFWYQQALGQGPEFLTYFQNEAQLDKSGLPSDRFFAERPEGSVSTLKIQRTQQEDSAVYLCASSLAGHGYTFGSGTRLTVV.

CDR3 residues: CASSVSTGGRGLTEAFF. CDR3 sequence (DNA): TGTGCCAGCAGCGTCTCGACCGGCGGCAGGGGGTTAACTGAAGCTTTCTTT. The chain joins TRBV9 to TRBJ1-1; 7 positions match TRBD1. V dropped 2 bases and J dropped 5; count of bases not matched to a gene: 15. The CDR3 extends over 17 amino acids. Germline loops: CDR1 SGDLS, CDR2 YYNGEE.

The genes are TRBV6-5 and TRBJ2-2; D may be TRBD2 (6 bases). The CDR3 has 15 amino acids. Germline-derived CDR1 and CDR2 are MNHEY and SVGAGI. The V end was cut by 3 bases, the J end by 4 bases, with 12 bases between. CDR3 region: CASSYGGARTGELFF. The DNA for the CDR3 is TGTGCCAGCAGTTATGGAGGGGCGCGCACCGGGGAGCTGTTTTTT.

This clone has only a few counts. CDR3 loop: CASSRTLAGGPFEQYF. CDR3 nucleotides: TGTGCCAGCAGCCGTACCTTAGCGGGAGGCCCTTTCGAGCAGTACTTC. The chain is built from TRBV5-6 and TRBJ2-7; TRBD2 aligns across 10 bases. With V trimmed by 4 bases and J by 6 bases, 13 bases remained unmatched. Germline assignment: CDR1 SGHDT and CDR2 YYEEEE. The CDR3 runs to 16 residues.

The chain is built from TRBV4-2 and TRBJ2-7; D might be TRBD1 (5 bases). Germline V gene lookup returns CDR1 LGHNA and CDR2 YNFKEQ. Trimming removed 5 bases at V and 2 bases at J, with 13 bases between. This CDR3 has 14 amino acids. The chain's CDR3 is CASSLQVGPYEQYF. The CDR3 DNA sequence: TGTGCCAGCAGCTTACAGGTAGGGCCCTACGAGCAGTACTTC.

This sequence joins TRBV18 and TRBJ2-3; D uncertain. The V end lost 0 bases, the J end lost 1 base, and 11 bases lay between the germline ends. This CDR3 comprises 16 residues. In germline, CDR1 is KGHSH, CDR2 LQKENI. The DNA for the CDR3 is TGTGCCAGCTCACCACCGAGACTTAAGGGCACAGATACGCAGTATTTT. Its translation: CASSPPRLKGTDTQYF.

This clone was seen a few times. This chain connects TRBV28 to TRBJ1-2; D gene unclear. This CDR3 comprises 16 residues. CDR1 MDHEN and CDR2 SYDVKM come from the germline V gene. Trimming left V 6 bases short and J 3 bases short, with 20 bases between. CDR3 region: CASSPTVQYIYYGYTF. In nucleotides, the CDR3 is TGTGCCAGCAGCCCAACGGTCCAGTACATCTACTATGGCTACACCTTC.

The chain combines TRBV18 with TRBJ2-2, with TRBD2 as a possible D gene (5 bases). Per the germline V gene, CDR1 is KGHSH and CDR2 is LQKENI. V was cut by 3 bases and J by 2 bases, with 10 bases left in between. The CDR3 length is 15 residues. CDR3 loop: CASSPGRGNTGELFF. Here the CDR3 DNA reads TGTGCCAGCTCACCCGGCCGGGGTAACACCGGGGAGCTGTTTTTT.

The genes are TRBV6-5 and TRBJ2-5, with 8 bases fitting TRBD1. CDR3 length equals 14 residues. Germline-derived CDR1 and CDR2 are MNHEY and SVGAGI. J was trimmed by 3 bases and V by 0 bases; bases with no gene match: 0. DNA for the CDR3: TGTGCCAGCAGTTACTCGGGACAGGAAGAGACCCAGTACTTC. The encoded protein is CASSYSGQEETQYF.

This rearrangement joins TRBV10-3 to TRBJ2-7; 9 nucleotides match TRBD1. The CDR3 is 13 residues long. CDR1 and CDR2 from the germline V gene are ENHRY and SYGVKD. V was clipped by 10 bases and J by 2 bases; unmatched bases: 6. In DNA, the CDR3 is TGTGCCACGACCGGGACAGGGACCTACGAGCAGTACTTC. Its protein is CATTGTGTYEQYF.

The V and J genes are TRBV4-3 and TRBJ2-6; possible D gene TRBD1, 5 bases. There are 20 residues in the CDR3. Germline CDR1 LGHNA, CDR2 YSLEER. With 4 bases removed from V and 3 bases from J, the gap between germline ends came to 25 bases. The CDR3 is CASSLSTLGPRNGGANVLTF. CDR3 DNA: TGCGCCAGCAGCCTGAGTACGCTGGGGCCAAGGAATGGTGGGGCCAACGTCCTGACTTTC.

The chain carries TRBV7-2 and TRBJ2-7, with TRBD1 identical over 9 bases. The CDR3 totals 15 residues. With 3 bases clipped from V and 2 bases from J, the junction kept 5 bases outside the gene matches. Germline loops: CDR1 SGHTA, CDR2 FQGNSA. CDR3 DNA sequence: TGTGCCAGCAGCTTGCCGACAGGGGGGGCCTACGAGCAGTACTTC. Translated, it gives CASSLPTGGAYEQYF.

The chain is built from TRBV5-1 and TRBJ2-1; perhaps D is TRBD1 or TRBD2 (5 bases each). V shed 1 base and J shed 4 bases, with 15 bases lying between them. The CDR3 is made up of 16 amino acids. The germline gives CDR1 SGHRS, CDR2 YFSETQ. CDR3 region: CASSLRTGTEYNEQFF. CDR3 nucleotide sequence: TGCGCCAGCAGCTTGCGGACGGGGACGGAATACAATGAGCAGTTCTTC. The full variable domain, its missing parts supplied by reference TRBV5-1 and TRBJ2-1, is KAGVTQTPRYLIKTRGQQVTLSCSPISGHRSVSWYQQTPGQGLQFLFEYFSETQRNKGNFPGRFSGRQFSNSRSEMNVSTLELGDSALYLCASSLRTGTEYNEQFFGPGTRLTVL.

The chain uses TRBV5-1 and TRBJ1-3, with a possible D match to TRBD1 (6 bases). Germline V gene lookup returns CDR1 SGHRS and CDR2 YFSETQ. The CDR3 covers 17 residues. With 4 bases removed from V and 0 bases from J, the gap between germline ends came to 17 bases. DNA for the CDR3: TGCGCCAGCAGCCCGGAGGGGGGGACTTTCTCTGGAAACACCATATATTTT. Translating it yields CASSPEGGTFSGNTIYF.

This clone was seen a handful of times. This chain uses TRBV2 with TRBJ2-7, with D possibly TRBD2 on 5 matching bases. The CDR3 extends over 15 amino acids. V lost 5 bases to trimming and J lost 4 bases, with 18 bases between them. From germline, CDR1 is SNHLY and CDR2 FYNNEI. As DNA, the CDR3 is TGTGCCAGCAGTTATGACCCGGGATCCTTATACGAGCAGTACTTC. This encodes CASSYDPGSLYEQYF.

The gene calls are TRBV6-5 and TRBJ1-2, with D hard to call. The V and J ends lost 0 bases and 6 bases respectively, with 11 bases between them. CDR1 is MNHEY, CDR2 SVGAGI, per germline. The CDR3 runs to 14 residues. The CDR3 bases are TGTGCCAGCAGTTACTCGATGTTGGGGAATGGCTACACCTTC. It encodes CASSYSMLGNGYTF.

The chain links TRBV2 to TRBJ1-1; D unresolved. The V end lost 8 bases, the J end lost 4 bases, and 20 bases lay between the germline ends. CDR3 length equals 15 residues. Germline CDR1 and CDR2: SNHLY and FYNNEI. CDR3 protein: CASLYGRIRSTEAFF. CDR3 nucleotides: TGTGCCAGCCTCTATGGAAGGATCAGGAGCACTGAAGCTTTCTTT.

The chain recombines TRBV5-4 with TRBJ2-1; TRBD2 aligns across 13 bases. Germline V gene data show CDR1 as SGHNT and CDR2 as YYREEE (reference sequence). This CDR3 has 17 residues. The V gene end was trimmed by 4 bases and the J gene end by 2 bases; junction bases not matched to a gene: 6. In DNA form, the CDR3 reads TGTGCCAGCAGCCGGACTAGCGGGAGAATGGCCTACAATGAGCAGTTCTTC. Translation: CASSRTSGRMAYNEQFF.

This chain joins TRBV2 and TRBJ1-5; D remains ambiguous. The germline gives CDR1 SNHLY, CDR2 FYNNEI. Trimming cost V 7 bases and J 0 bases, with 13 bases left between them. The CDR3 extends over 15 amino acids. The CDR3 region has the DNA TGTGCCAGCACCGAAGGACTATATAGCAATCAGCCCCAGCATTTT. Its translation is CASTEGLYSNQPQHF.

This chain uses TRBV27 with TRBJ2-7; D may be TRBD1 (6 bases). V shed 4 bases and J shed 4 bases, with 14 bases lying between them. The CDR3 has 14 residues. In germline, CDR1 is MNHEY, CDR2 SMNVEV (reference sequence). The CDR3 region is CASSSPDRLYEQYF. DNA of the CDR3: TGTGCCAGCAGTTCCCCGGACAGATTATACGAGCAGTACTTC.

The gene calls are TRBV7-3 and TRBJ1-4; the D gene is possibly TRBD1 (5 bases). Trimming shortened V by 8 bases and J by 6 bases, and 16 bases separated the two germline ends. From germline, CDR1 is SGHTA and CDR2 FQGTGA. The CDR3 length is 14 residues. In DNA form, the CDR3 reads TGTGCCAGCCCGGGGGACTTAAGATATGAAAAACTGTTTTTT. Translating it yields CASPGDLRYEKLFF.

The J gene is TRBJ2-5, the V gene TRBV29-1; D uncertain. The CDR3 has 11 amino acids. The V gene lost 6 bases and the J gene lost 6 bases, with 11 bases spanning the gap. Looked up from germline, CDR1 is SQVTM and CDR2 is ANQGSEA. In DNA, the CDR3 is TGCAGCGTCTACAGACGTCAGACCCAGTACTTC. It specifies CSVYRRQTQYF.

The chain uses TRBV6-6 and TRBJ1-1; D might be TRBD1 (5 bases). Germline loops: CDR1 MNHNY, CDR2 SVGAGI (reference sequence). Trimming left V 5 bases short and J 0 bases short, with 13 bases between. The CDR3 contains 15 residues. The DNA for the CDR3 is TGTGCCAGCAGTCGTAATCGAGGGGTGAACACTGAAGCTTTCTTT. It specifies CASSRNRGVNTEAFF.